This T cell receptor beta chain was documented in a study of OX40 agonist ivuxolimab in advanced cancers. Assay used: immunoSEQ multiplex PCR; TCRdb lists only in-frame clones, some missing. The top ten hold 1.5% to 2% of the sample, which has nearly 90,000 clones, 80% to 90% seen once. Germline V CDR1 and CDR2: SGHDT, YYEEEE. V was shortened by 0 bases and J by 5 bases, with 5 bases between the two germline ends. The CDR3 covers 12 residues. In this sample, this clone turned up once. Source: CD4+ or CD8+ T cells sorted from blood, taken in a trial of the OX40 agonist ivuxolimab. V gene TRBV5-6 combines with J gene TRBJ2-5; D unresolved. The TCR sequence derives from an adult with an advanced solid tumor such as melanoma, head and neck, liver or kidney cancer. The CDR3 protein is CASSLDRETQYF. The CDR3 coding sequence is TGTGCCAGCAGCTTGGATCGGGAGACCCAGTACTTC.